This T cell receptor beta chain was captured by sequencing in a study of blood T cell repertoires in COVID-19. Study-level background: From T cells, B-cell-depleted T cells, or PBMCs came the material, which was cDNA or gDNA.

Enrolled through a virtual design, the participants were between about 18 and 100 years of age and came from 24 US areas. As handled by the study authors: Nucleated cell counts were estimated from reference gene primer amplification. TCRdb's table, derived via immunoSEQ multiplex PCR, lists solely in-frame clones and lacks some. The V and J calls and clone size are taken from that table; D and trimming were inferred from the DNA. The repertoire holds roughly 230,000 clones, with around 81% as singletons. The sequencing sample was made of PBMCs or T cells enriched from blood (not recorded which). The clonotype was recovered from a man aged 45-65 years who had recovered from COVID-19.

The CDR3 coding sequence is TGTGCCAGCAGCCTAGGACAGGGGGAAGGGCCCCAGCATTTT. Amino acids: CASSLGQGEGPQHF. The rearrangement joins TRBV7-8 to TRBJ1-5; TRBD1 matches 10 bases. This CDR3 has 14 residues. Germline-derived CDR1 and CDR2 are SGHVS and FQNEAQ. The V segment lost 5 bases and the J segment 9 bases; nucleotides outside the gene matches: 7.